What follows are 17 T cell receptor beta chains derived from one specimen sequenced in a study of shared clonotypes between healthy human individuals. In the naive CD8 group, cells lacked CD45RO and were positively selected for CCR7, so terminally differentiated effector memory CD45RA+ cells were left out. TCRdb's table, derived via immunoSEQ multiplex PCR, lists solely in-frame clones and lacks some. Altogether millions of clones are present, approximately 95% being singletons, with the ten largest covering 0.9% to 1.4%. Sample: naive CD8+ T cells sorted from blood. These receptors all come from a man aged 18 to 30 in good health.

The gene calls are TRBV28 and TRBJ1-4; TRBD1 might be the D (6 bases). The CDR3 sequence is 16 residues long. Trimming took 6 bases from V and 8 from J, leaving 22 bases between them. The germline CDR1 and CDR2 sequences are MDHEN and SYDVKM. The CDR3 DNA reads as TGTGCCAGCAGACGCCGACAGGCCCTAGCTTTGGAAAAACTGTTTTTT. As protein: CASRRRQALALEKLFF.

The rearrangement uses TRBV27 and TRBJ2-1; 9 nucleotides align to TRBD1. After removal of 5 bases from V and 2 bases from J, the junction contained 10 bases not matched to a gene. The CDR3 sequence is 17 residues long. Germline assignment: CDR1 MNHEY and CDR2 SMNVEV (reference sequence). The CDR3, as DNA: TGTGCCAGCAGTCCCCTCGGCGGGACAGGGACCTACAATGAGCAGTTCTTC. Translating it yields CASSPLGGTGTYNEQFF.

This chain connects TRBV29-1 to TRBJ2-6; D ambiguous. CDR3 length: 14 residues. From germline, CDR1 is SQVTM and CDR2 ANQGSEA. V dropped 6 bases and J dropped 0 bases, with 9 bases sitting between them. The CDR3 sequence: CSVGGTSGANVLTF. CDR3 coding DNA: TGCAGCGTAGGCGGAACCTCTGGGGCCAACGTCCTGACTTTC.

The chain has TRBV27 and TRBJ2-1; 8 bases line up with TRBD2. J gave up 7 bases and V 4 bases, and 12 bases lay outside the gene matches. The V gene's germline CDR1 is MNHEY and CDR2 SMNVEV (reference sequence). The length of the CDR3 is 16 residues. The CDR3 DNA is TGTGCCAGCAGTTACACAGCGGGAGATTTGGGTAATGAGCAGTTCTTC. Translating it yields CASSYTAGDLGNEQFF.

The rearrangement uses TRBV6-5 and TRBJ1-1, with a weak D call TRBD1 (6 bases). The CDR3 covers 12 residues. Trimming stripped 7 bases from V and 11 bases from J, with 17 bases between. Germline loops: CDR1 MNHEY, CDR2 SVGAGI. CDR3 DNA sequence: TGTGCCAGCATCACAGGGACCAGGGAGGCTTTCTTT. Amino acids: CASITGTREAFF.

The J gene is TRBJ1-5, the V gene TRBV6-1; no clear D. Germline-derived CDR1 and CDR2 are MNHNS and SASEGT. The V and J ends lost 3 bases and 0 bases respectively, with 9 bases between them. The CDR3 is 15 amino acids. In nucleotides, the CDR3 is TGTGCCAGCAGTGATGGCAGATATAGCAATCAGCCCCAGCATTTT. Its protein is CASSDGRYSNQPQHF.

The rearrangement joins TRBV9 to TRBJ2-3, with D hard to call. Germline values: CDR1 SGDLS, CDR2 YYNGEE. V lost 0 bases and J 0 bases, leaving 14 bases between the germline ends. This CDR3 has 17 amino acids. The CDR3 DNA is TGTGCCAGCAGCGTAGACGGCACCCTGCTTAGCACAGATACGCAGTATTTT. This sequence encodes CASSVDGTLLSTDTQYF.

V and J are TRBV10-1 and TRBJ2-1, with D possibly matching TRBD1 (6 bases). Germline CDR1 WNHNN, CDR2 SYGVQD (reference sequence). The length of the CDR3 is 14 residues. The germline V and J ends were trimmed by 2 bases and 5 bases, with 10 bases remaining between them. The CDR3 protein is CASSEGRGDNEQFF. In nucleotides, the CDR3 is TGCGCCAGCAGTGAGGGCAGGGGCGACAATGAGCAGTTCTTC.

This clone came up once. The V and J genes are TRBV27 and TRBJ1-2, with no clear D. V lost 7 bases to trimming and J lost 7 bases, with 19 bases between them. Germline values: CDR1 MNHEY, CDR2 SMNVEV (reference sequence). The CDR3 is 14 amino acids. CDR3 sequence: CASTDLPGLLGYTF. As DNA, the CDR3 is TGTGCCAGCACTGACCTCCCAGGATTGCTTGGCTACACCTTC.

The chain couples TRBV5-1 to TRBJ2-7; D call uncertain. The germline CDR1 and CDR2 sequences are SGHRS and YFSETQ. The length of the CDR3 is 13 residues. Between the trimmed V and J ends, which lost 4 bases and 7 bases, there was a span of 15 bases. Written as DNA, the CDR3 is TGCGCCAGCAGCGGGCGGCGAGCGAAGGAGCAGTACTTC. Its translation is CASSGRRAKEQYF. The full variable domain, in which reference TRBV5-1 and TRBJ2-7 provide the parts outside the CDR3, is KAGVTQTPRYLIKTRGQQVTLSCSPISGHRSVSWYQQTPGQGLQFLFEYFSETQRNKGNFPGRFSGRQFSNSRSEMNVSTLELGDSALYLCASSGRRAKEQYFGPGTRLTVT.

On this clone itself: At the DNA level, this CDR3 is encoded by other sequences in the same sample as well. The chain carries TRBV4-1 and TRBJ2-7; D unresolved. Between the trimmed V and J ends, which lost 1 base and 1 base, there was a span of 8 bases. The CDR3 spans 14 residues. Looked up from germline, CDR1 is MGHRA and CDR2 is YSYEKL. The CDR3 spells CASSQVDGSYEQYF. The CDR3, as DNA: TGCGCCAGCAGCCAAGTGGACGGTTCCTACGAGCAGTACTTC.

The V gene is TRBV6-5, the J gene TRBJ2-7; 8 nucleotides match TRBD1. Germline CDR1 MNHEY, CDR2 SVGAGI. V gave up 5 bases and J gave up 0 bases; unmatched junction bases: 6. The CDR3 length is 15 residues. CDR3 sequence: CASSTDRESSYEQYF. CDR3 in DNA: TGTGCCAGCAGTACGGACAGGGAATCCTCCTACGAGCAGTACTTC.

The rearrangement links TRBV4-1 to TRBJ2-1; a weak D match, TRBD2 (5 bases). V was cut by 3 bases and J by 4 bases, with 13 bases left in between. The germline CDR1 and CDR2 sequences are MGHRA and YSYEKL. There are 15 residues in the CDR3. The CDR3 DNA follows: TGCGCCAGCAGCCATGGTGCAGCGGCGTACAATGAGCAGTTCTTC. This encodes CASSHGAAAYNEQFF.

The gene calls are TRBV7-9 and TRBJ2-1; 7 nucleotides align to TRBD1. V gave up 4 bases and J gave up 4 bases; unmatched junction bases: 7. CDR3 size: 15 residues. Germline lookup yields CDR1 SEHNR and CDR2 FQNEAQ (reference sequence). The DNA for the CDR3 is TGTGCCAGCAGCTACCGGGACAGACTTTACAATGAGCAGTTCTTC. This codes for CASSYRDRLYNEQFF.

The J gene is TRBJ1-1, the V gene TRBV9; 9 bases match TRBD1. The CDR3 is 15 residues long. CDR1 and CDR2 (germline): SGDLS, YYNGEE. The V gene end was trimmed by 4 bases and the J gene end by 6 bases; junction bases not matched to a gene: 10. The CDR3 spells CASSLEEGQGSEAFF. CDR3 bases: TGTGCCAGCAGCTTAGAAGAGGGACAGGGCTCTGAAGCTTTCTTT.

V is TRBV9 and J is TRBJ2-1; 13 bases match TRBD2. CDR1 and CDR2 from the germline V gene are SGDLS and YYNGEE. This CDR3 is 16 amino acids long. J was trimmed by 8 bases and V by 3 bases; bases with no gene match: 8. The DNA for the CDR3 is TGTGCCAGCAGCGACCAACTAGCGGGGGGGCCCTATGAGCAGTTCTTC. The encoded protein is CASSDQLAGGPYEQFF.

This chain uses TRBV9 with TRBJ2-1; D unresolved. Looked up from germline, CDR1 is SGDLS and CDR2 is YYNGEE. CDR3 size: 17 residues. With 2 bases removed from V and 4 bases from J, the gap between germline ends came to 19 bases. DNA of the CDR3: TGTGCCAGCAGCGTCTCGGGCGATCGGGTGGGTTACAATGAGCAGTTCTTC. This gives the protein CASSVSGDRVGYNEQFF.